Only a few counts were recorded for the clone carrying this T cell receptor (beta chain). As yet, its antigen is unknown. Treatment given: oral pan-JAK inhibitor, 5-10 mg twice daily. The sample belongs to a study of CD8+ T cells in alopecia areata. Findings of the study overall: Elevated clonality characterized lesional scalp relative to normal scalp, particularly in alopecia totalis/universalis.

Once RNA had been extracted, it was reverse transcribed into cDNA to act as the sequencing template. Data came from immunoSEQ multiplex PCR; TCRdb stores just in-frame clones and leaves some out. The table lists approximately 200,000 clones, approximately 40% of them singletons. The CDR3 is 12 amino acids. The ends lost 7 bases at V and 2 bases at J; junction bases unmatched: 1. The germline V gene has CDR1 SQVTM and CDR2 ANQGSEA. The material sequenced was CD4+ T cells sorted from blood, taken at roughly week 38, from a patient treated with tofacitinib. This TCR derives from a human donor with alopecia areata. The chain couples TRBV29-1 to TRBJ2-1, with 8 bases identical to TRBD1. CDR3 amino acids: CSAGGPYNEQFF. The CDR3 coding sequence is TGCAGCGCAGGGGGCCCCTACAATGAGCAGTTCTTC.